The 7 T cell receptor beta chains reported below all come from one sample, sequenced in a study of cytomegalovirus exposure and HLA in healthy donors. Both 60 Vbeta primers and 13 Jbeta primers went into the PCR. Using immunoSEQ multiplex PCR, the repertoire was profiled, and TCRdb retains in-frame clones only, with some absent. Counted here are 120,000 to 150,000 clones, 70% to 80% occurring once; the ten biggest clones make up about 1.6%. Sequenced material: PBMCs. The receptors shown here come from a female donor in good health and CMV-seronegative.

The chain has TRBV10-3 and TRBJ2-1, with 10 bases identical to TRBD2. V was pared by 3 bases and J by 2 bases, with 7 bases of the junction left unmatched. The CDR3 covers 17 residues. Germline CDR1 and CDR2: ENHRY and SYGVKD. Here the CDR3 reads CAISDYSSGGTYNEQFF. The DNA for the CDR3 is TGTGCCATCAGTGATTACTCTAGCGGGGGTACCTACAATGAGCAGTTCTTC.

The chain uses TRBV4-2 and TRBJ2-7; D possibly corresponds to TRBD2 (5 bases). This CDR3 has 15 residues. V was trimmed by 0 bases and J by 5 bases, leaving 14 bases between them. CDR1 LGHNA and CDR2 YNFKEQ come from the germline V gene. Written as DNA, the CDR3 is TGTGCCAGCAGCCAAGATTCAGTAGGGAGAAACGAGCAGTACTTC. Its protein is CASSQDSVGRNEQYF.

This clone was seen once. The CDR3 protein is CSVVGIGNTIYF. CDR3 nucleotides: TGCAGCGTTGTCGGGATCGGAAACACCATATATTTT. This rearrangement joins TRBV29-1 to TRBJ1-3; D gene ambiguous. Germline-derived CDR1 and CDR2 are SQVTM and ANQGSEA. Deletions cut 4 bases from V and 4 bases from J, with 8 bases between. CDR3 length: 12 residues.

This chain connects TRBV7-9 to TRBJ2-1; D might be TRBD2 (5 bases). CDR3 length: 10 residues. Germline values: CDR1 SEHNR, CDR2 FQNEAQ (reference sequence). V was trimmed by 5 bases and J by 10 bases, leaving 6 bases between them. This chain's CDR3 is CASSQREQFF. CDR3 sequence (DNA): TGTGCCAGCAGCCAGCGGGAGCAGTTCTTC.

The chain couples TRBV5-1 to TRBJ1-1, with no clear D. The CDR3 length is 14 residues. Per the germline V gene, CDR1 is SGHRS and CDR2 is YFSETQ. Deletions cut 3 bases from V and 1 base from J, with 10 bases between. The CDR3 DNA follows: TGCGCCAGCAGCTGGGCGTCTTCGAACACTGAAGCTTTCTTT. Its translation: CASSWASSNTEAFF. Supplemented by reference TRBV5-1 and TRBJ1-1, the full variable domain reads KAGVTQTPRYLIKTRGQQVTLSCSPISGHRSVSWYQQTPGQGLQFLFEYFSETQRNKGNFPGRFSGRQFSNSRSEMNVSTLELGDSALYLCASSWASSNTEAFFGQGTRLTVV.

V is TRBV19 and J is TRBJ2-7; 11 nucleotides line up with TRBD1. The CDR3 runs 16 residues. V was clipped by 4 bases and J by 1 base; unmatched bases: 6. The germline CDR1 and CDR2 sequences are LNHDA and SQIVND (reference sequence). The CDR3 protein is CASSTLGQGGSYEQYF. CDR3 sequence (DNA): TGTGCCAGTAGTACCCTGGGACAGGGGGGTTCCTACGAGCAGTACTTC.

The CDR3, as DNA: TGTGCCAGCAGCCGTGACAGATTCAATCAGCCCCAGCATTTT. It translates to CASSRDRFNQPQHF. V gene TRBV11-2 combines with J gene TRBJ1-5, with D maybe TRBD1 (5 bases). Germline V CDR1 and CDR2: SGHAT, FQNNGV. V was clipped by 5 bases and J by 3 bases, with 11 bases between them. There are 14 residues in the CDR3.